The 4 T cell receptor beta chains below all came from one sample that was sequenced in a study of cytomegalovirus exposure and HLA in healthy donors. Only in-frame clones appear in the TCRdb table, and some are missing; sequencing was by immunoSEQ multiplex PCR. The sample shows roughly 120,000 clones, more than 70% of them seen only once. Source material: PBMCs. Receptors were obtained from a young man in good health and CMV-seronegative.

The rearrangement uses TRBV10-1 and TRBJ2-7, with D perhaps TRBD2 (5 bases). The germline V gene has CDR1 WNHNN and CDR2 SYGVQD (reference sequence). The CDR3 is made up of 14 amino acids. V was pared by 0 bases and J by 9 bases, with 15 bases between. CDR3 amino acids: CASSESTGLRGQYF. CDR3 coding DNA: TGCGCCAGCAGTGAGTCGACTGGGCTTCGGGGGCAGTACTTC.

There are a few counts of this clone. The chain uses TRBV10-2 and TRBJ2-3, with unresolved D. Germline CDR1 reads WSHSY; CDR2 reads SAAADI. The CDR3 sequence is 17 residues long. Trimming removed 3 bases at V and 2 bases at J, with 18 bases between. Here the CDR3 reads CASSDHPGLNYTDTQYF. The CDR3 coding sequence is TGCGCCAGCAGTGACCACCCAGGTTTAAATTACACAGATACGCAGTATTTT.

This chain links TRBV6-4 with TRBJ2-1; 9 bases align to TRBD1. Germline V gives CDR1 MRHNA, CDR2 SNTAGT. The ends lost 5 bases at V and 7 bases at J; junction bases unmatched: 9. This CDR3 is 15 amino acids long. The CDR3 coding sequence is TGTGCCAGCAGTCCCGGGACAGGGAGTGAAAATGAGCAGTTCTTC. Amino acids: CASSPGTGSENEQFF.

The V and J genes are TRBV5-1 and TRBJ2-1; 12 bases fit TRBD2. J was trimmed by 4 bases and V by 4 bases; bases with no gene match: 12. Germline loops: CDR1 SGHRS, CDR2 YFSETQ. This CDR3 is built from 18 residues. This chain's CDR3 is CASSPRSSGGVSYNEQFF. The CDR3 nucleotides read TGCGCCAGCAGCCCACGGTCTAGCGGGGGGGTTAGTTACAATGAGCAGTTCTTC.